This T cell receptor (beta chain) is drawn from a study of T cell responses to AZD1222 COVID-19 vaccine. Study-wide findings and caveats: Repertoires were sampled only after the peak T cell response.

Here immunoSEQ multiplex PCR was the method, and the copy in TCRdb shows in-frame clones only, minus some. Among around 100,000 clones, 70% to 90% were seen once, and the ten largest hold 2% to 2.5%. With 5 bases removed from V and 0 bases from J, the gap between germline ends came to 2 bases. The CDR3 covers 11 residues. Germline CDR1 and CDR2: SNHLY and FYNNEI. Of note for this clone: No antigen is known for it. The same CDR3 is also encoded by other DNA sequences in this sample.

The sequencing here drew on peripheral blood, taken 28 days after the second AZD1222 dose. The rearrangement links TRBV2 to TRBJ2-7; D remains unclear. This clonotype originated in an adult who received the AZD1222 COVID-19 vaccine. In DNA form, the CDR3 reads TGTGCCAGCAGTCCCTCCTACGAGCAGTACTTC. It encodes CASSPSYEQYF.